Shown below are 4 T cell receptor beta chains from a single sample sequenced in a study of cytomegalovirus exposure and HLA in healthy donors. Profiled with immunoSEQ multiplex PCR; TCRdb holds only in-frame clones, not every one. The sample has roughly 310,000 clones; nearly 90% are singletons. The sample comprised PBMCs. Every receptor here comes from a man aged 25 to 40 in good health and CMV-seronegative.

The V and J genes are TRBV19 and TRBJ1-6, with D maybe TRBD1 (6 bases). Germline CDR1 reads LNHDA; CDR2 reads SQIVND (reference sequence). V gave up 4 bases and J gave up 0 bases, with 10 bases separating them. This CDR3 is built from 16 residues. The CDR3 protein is CASSTRGGSYNSPLHF. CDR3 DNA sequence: TGTGCCAGTAGTACCCGAGGGGGCTCCTATAATTCACCCCTCCACTTT.

The CDR3: CASGQSLNQPQHF. As DNA, the CDR3 is TGTGCCAGCGGACAGTCGTTAAATCAGCCCCAGCATTTT. V usage is TRBV2 and J usage is TRBJ1-5, with D possibly matching TRBD1 (6 bases). CDR3 length: 13 residues. V was pared by 8 bases and J by 4 bases, with 12 bases between. CDR1 is SNHLY, CDR2 FYNNEI, per germline.

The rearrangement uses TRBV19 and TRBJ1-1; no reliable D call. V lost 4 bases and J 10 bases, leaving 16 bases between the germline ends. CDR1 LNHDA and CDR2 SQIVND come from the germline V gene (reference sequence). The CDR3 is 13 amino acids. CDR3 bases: TGTGCCAGTAGTACCCAGACATTATTGGGAGCTTTCTTT. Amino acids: CASSTQTLLGAFF.

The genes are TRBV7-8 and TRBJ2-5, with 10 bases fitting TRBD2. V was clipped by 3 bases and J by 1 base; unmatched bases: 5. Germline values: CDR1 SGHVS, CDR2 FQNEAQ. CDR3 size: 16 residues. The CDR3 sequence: CASSFPSGGPQETQYF. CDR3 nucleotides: TGTGCCAGCAGCTTTCCTAGCGGGGGACCCCAAGAGACCCAGTACTTC.